This entry lists 2 T cell receptor beta chains sequenced from one sample in a study of cytomegalovirus exposure and HLA in healthy donors. PCR amplification relied on 60 Vbeta primers (plus 13 Jbeta primers). The table came from immunoSEQ multiplex PCR; TCRdb's copy has only in-frame clones and leaves some out. This sample has 180,000 or so clones, with around 76% found just once. Sequenced sample: PBMCs. These receptors were collected from a woman in her 30s in good health and CMV-seropositive.

The J gene is TRBJ2-5, the V gene TRBV21-1; TRBD2, as called in the table, went unchecked against the DNA. TRBV21-1 is labeled a pseudogene. The CDR3 has 15 residues. The CDR3 bases are TGTGCCAGCAGCAAGGGACTAGCGGTCTCGAGGACCCAGTACTTC. Its protein product is CASSKGLAVSRTQYF.

The chain recombines TRBV7-2 with TRBJ1-1; D gene unclear. The CDR3 spans 17 residues. With 2 bases removed from V and 1 base from J, the gap between germline ends came to 17 bases. Germline CDR1 and CDR2: SGHTA and FQGNSA. CDR3 loop: CASSLRGSRLTNTEAFF. As DNA, the CDR3 is TGTGCCAGCAGCTTAAGAGGATCGAGACTTACGAACACTGAAGCTTTCTTT.